A selection of T cell receptor beta chains follows, all from one sample in a study of PD-1 blockade in classical Hodgkin lymphoma. Assay: immunoSEQ multiplex PCR; the TCRdb copy retains only in-frame clones and omits some. The sample carries about 99,000 clones, 75% to 85% recorded once. The sample consisted of peripheral blood mononuclear cells (PBMCs), taken before the second cycle of nivolumab. These receptors all come from a human donor with classical Hodgkin lymphoma. CDR3s include the opening cysteine and the closing phenylalanine or tryptophan. The D gene is left open where the match is weak. Size values are once, few and many counts, or a class for expanded clones, and some rows have none.

once | TRBJ1-1 | TRBV27 | . | CASTDRRNTEAFF | TGTGCCAGCACCGACAGGCGAAACACTGAAGCTTTCTTT
. | TRBJ2-2 | TRBV9 | . | CASSLSPLPEYGELFF | TGTGCCAGCAGCTTAAGTCCCCTTCCAGAGTACGGGGAGCTGTTTTTT
. | TRBJ2-7 | TRBV6-1 | . | CASSEGLGSNYEQYF | TGTGCCAGCAGTGAGGGGTTAGGTTCTAACTACGAGCAGTACTTC
. | TRBJ2-4 | TRBV5-4 | . | CASSRAGIQYF | TGTGCCAGCAGCCGTGCCGGCATTCAGTACTTC
once | TRBJ1-1 | TRBV10-3 | . | CAISESGRQAFF | TGTGCCATCAGTGAGTCCGGGAGGCAAGCTTTCTTT
. | TRBJ2-3 | TRBV30 | . | CAWSVGTVNTQYF | TGTGCCTGGAGTGTAGGGACTGTCAATACGCAGTATTTT
. | TRBJ1-2 | TRBV2 | TRBD1 | CASSENGQGAGYTF | TGTGCCAGCAGTGAAAATGGACAGGGGGCTGGCTACACCTTC
. | TRBJ2-7 | TRBV5-8 | . | CASPGTPYSYEQYF | TGTGCCAGCCCCGGGACACCTTACTCCTACGAGCAGTACTTC
once | TRBJ2-7 | TRBV10-3 | TRBD2 | CAISPGGDEQYF | TGTGCCATCAGCCCGGGGGGGGACGAGCAGTACTTC
. | TRBJ1-2 | TRBV6-1 | TRBD1 | CASRTGGGYGYTF | TGTGCCAGCAGGACAGGGGGAGGGTATGGCTACACCTTC
once | TRBJ2-4 | TRBV2 | . | CASMAQGMKAKNIQYF | TGTGCCAGCATGGCCCAGGGGATGAAAGCCAAAAACATTCAGTACTTC
. | TRBJ2-7 | TRBV28 | TRBD2 | CASSYRTSGRLRQYF | TGTGCCAGCAGTTATCGGACTAGCGGGAGGCTACGGCAGTACTTC
. | TRBJ1-4 | TRBV2 | TRBD1 | CASSVQGGDEKLFF | TGTGCCAGCAGTGTACAGGGGGGGGATGAAAAACTGTTTTTT
once | TRBJ1-1 | TRBV9 | . | CASSVSGARGTEAFF | TGTGCCAGCAGCGTATCAGGGGCTCGGGGGACTGAAGCTTTCTTT
. | TRBJ2-7 | TRBV6-1 | . | CASRFTYEQYF | TGTGCCAGCAGGTTTACCTACGAGCAGTACTTC
. | TRBJ2-1 | TRBV7-3 | . | CASSPLGPNSNEQFF | TGTGCCAGCAGCCCCCTTGGTCCGAATAGCAATGAGCAGTTCTTC
. | TRBJ2-7 | TRBV5-5 | . | CASSDSQGDFYEQYF | TGTGCCAGCAGCGACTCTCAAGGAGACTTCTACGAGCAGTACTTC
. | TRBJ2-1 | TRBV7-6 | . | CASSLGRANNEQFF | TGTGCCAGCAGCTTAGGGCGGGCCAACAATGAGCAGTTCTTC
few | TRBJ2-2 | TRBV6-5 | . | CASNMGRPGELFF | TGTGCCAGCAATATGGGTCGGCCCGGGGAGCTGTTTTTT
. | TRBJ1-2 | TRBV19 | . | CASAQEFYGYTF | TGTGCCAGTGCCCAAGAGTTTTATGGCTACACCTTC
. | TRBJ2-1 | TRBV14 | TRBD2 | CASSHLGGTYNEQFF | TGTGCCAGCAGCCATCTCGGGGGGACCTACAATGAGCAGTTCTTC
. | TRBJ2-2 | TRBV19 | TRBD1 | CASSTSRDRSGELFF | TGTGCCAGTAGTACTAGCAGGGACAGGTCCGGGGAGCTGTTTTTT
. | TRBJ2-1 | TRBV28 | . | CASRGQRPEQFF | TGTGCCAGCAGGGGCCAGCGGCCAGAACAGTTCTTC
few | TRBJ2-7 | TRBV9 | . | CASSVALTGIGEQYF | TGTGCCAGCAGCGTAGCACTTACAGGGATTGGCGAGCAGTACTTC
. | TRBJ2-3 | TRBV7-9 | TRBD1 | CASSASPTGYSPDTQYF | TGTGCCAGCAGCGCCAGCCCGACAGGGTATTCACCAGATACGCAGTATTTT
. | TRBJ1-1 | TRBV25-1 | . | CASRWGHPRDTEAFF | TGTGCCAGCAGGTGGGGACACCCTCGGGACACTGAAGCTTTCTTT
. | TRBJ2-1 | TRBV19 | TRBD2 | CASRLLSGSSYNEQFF | TGTGCCAGTAGACTTCTTAGCGGGAGCTCCTACAATGAGCAGTTCTTC
. | TRBJ2-7 | TRBV18 | . | CASSPGQQGSYEQYF | TGTGCCAGCTCACCTGGACAGCAAGGTTCCTACGAGCAGTACTTC
medium-sized | TRBJ2-7 | TRBV29-1 | . | CSVVVSSYEQYF | TGCAGCGTTGTAGTCAGCTCCTACGAGCAGTACTTC
few | TRBJ2-2 | TRBV9 | TRBD2 | CASSWGTSPYGELFF | TGTGCCAGCAGCTGGGGGACTAGCCCGTACGGGGAGCTGTTTTTT
. | TRBJ1-4 | TRBV7-6 | . | CASSLSRTTNEKLFF | TGTGCCAGCAGCTTGTCGAGGACAACTAATGAAAAACTGTTTTTT
. | TRBJ1-2 | TRBV30 | TRBD1 | CAWSPAQGARGYTF | TGTGCCTGGAGCCCAGCGCAGGGGGCGCGTGGCTACACCTTC
once | TRBJ2-1 | TRBV11-3 | . | CASSLGAHSDEQFF | TGTGCCAGCAGCTTAGGGGCCCACAGCGATGAGCAGTTCTTC
few | TRBJ2-7 | TRBV2 | . | CASSYKTLETQYF | TGTGCCAGCAGCTATAAGACGCTAGAAACCCAGTACTTC
. | TRBJ2-1 | TRBV6-5 | . | CASSYSSGYNNEQFF | TGTGCCAGCAGTTACTCTAGCGGCTATAACAATGAGCAGTTCTTC
. | TRBJ2-3 | TRBV29-1 | . | CSVEDGRSDTQYF | TGCAGCGTTGAAGATGGTCGGTCAGATACGCAGTATTTT
. | TRBJ1-1 | TRBV28 | . | CASKGDPEAFF | TGTGCCAGTAAGGGGGACCCTGAAGCTTTCTTT
. | TRBJ1-2 | TRBV11-2 | TRBD1 | CASSFGQGPNYGYTF | TGTGCCAGCAGCTTTGGACAGGGTCCTAACTATGGCTACACCTTC
few | TRBJ2-7 | TRBV13 | . | CASSLGGQKGVQYF | TGTGCCAGCAGCTTAGGCGGACAAAAAGGGGTGCAGTACTTC
. | TRBJ2-7 | TRBV18 | TRBD2 | CASSLGLASYEQYF | TGTGCCAGCTCACTTGGACTAGCCTCCTACGAGCAGTACTTC
. | TRBJ2-1 | TRBV5-4 | . | CASSPGGTLSYNEQFF | TGTGCCAGCAGCCCTGGAGGAACCCTCTCCTACAATGAGCAGTTCTTC
once | TRBJ2-4 | TRBV18 | TRBD2 | CASSPLPSGRAFDIQYF | TGTGCCAGCTCACCCCTCCCTAGCGGGAGGGCCTTTGACATTCAGTACTTC
. | TRBJ2-1 | TRBV20-1 | . | CSDISYNEQFF | TGCAGTGATATCTCCTACAATGAGCAGTTCTTC
medium-sized | TRBJ2-7 | TRBV11-2 | . | CASSRGYEQYF | TGTGCCAGCAGCCGCGGGTACGAGCAGTACTTC
few | TRBJ2-7 | TRBV5-1 | . | CASSLVGGGAYEQYF | TGCGCCAGCAGCTTGGTGGGGGGAGGCGCCTACGAGCAGTACTTC
. | TRBJ2-1 | TRBV5-4 | TRBD1 | CASSSKDRGTEQFF | TGTGCCAGCAGCTCGAAGGACAGGGGGACTGAGCAGTTCTTC
. | TRBJ2-3 | TRBV19 | . | CASSSGPITDTQYF | TGTGCCAGTAGTTCCGGACCCATCACAGATACGCAGTATTTT
. | TRBJ2-7 | TRBV7-3 | . | CASSPLGRYEQYF | TGTGCCAGCAGTCCTCTAGGTCGGTACGAGCAGTACTTC
. | TRBJ2-5 | TRBV5-1 | . | CASSGRRQETQYF | TGCGCCAGCAGCGGGCGGCGCCAAGAGACCCAGTACTTC
. | TRBJ2-3 | TRBV19 | TRBD2 | CASRRGAGGPTDTQYF | TGTGCCAGTAGACGGGGTGCGGGAGGGCCCACAGATACGCAGTATTTT
. | TRBJ2-3 | TRBV7-9 | . | CASSLGSGSTDTQYF | TGTGCCAGCAGCTTAGGGAGCGGGAGCACAGATACGCAGTATTTT
. | TRBJ2-1 | TRBV15 | . | CATSRDLLRERSYNEQFF | TGTGCCACCAGCAGAGATCTCCTCCGGGAGCGGTCCTACAATGAGCAGTTCTTC